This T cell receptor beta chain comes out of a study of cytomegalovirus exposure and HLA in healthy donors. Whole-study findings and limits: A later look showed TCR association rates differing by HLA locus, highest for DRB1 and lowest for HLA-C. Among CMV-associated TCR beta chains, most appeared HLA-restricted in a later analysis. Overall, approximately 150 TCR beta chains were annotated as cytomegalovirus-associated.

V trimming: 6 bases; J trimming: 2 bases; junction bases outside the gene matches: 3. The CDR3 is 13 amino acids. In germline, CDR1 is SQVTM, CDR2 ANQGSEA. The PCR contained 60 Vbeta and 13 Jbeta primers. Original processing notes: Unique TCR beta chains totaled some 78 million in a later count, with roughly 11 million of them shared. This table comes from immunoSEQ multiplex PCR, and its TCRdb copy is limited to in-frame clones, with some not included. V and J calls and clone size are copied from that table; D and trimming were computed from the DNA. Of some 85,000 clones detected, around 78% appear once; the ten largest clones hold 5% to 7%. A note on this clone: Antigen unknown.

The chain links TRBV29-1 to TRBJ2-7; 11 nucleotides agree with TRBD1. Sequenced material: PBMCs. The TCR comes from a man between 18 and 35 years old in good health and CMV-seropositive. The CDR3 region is CSVGGQGAYEQYF. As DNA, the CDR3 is TGCAGCGTGGGGGGACAGGGGGCCTACGAGCAGTACTTC.